Following are 27 T cell receptor beta chains from one sample sequenced in a study of neurological immune-mediated disorders. TCRdb reprocessed the 5' RACE reads with MiXCR, giving one entry per CDR3 protein. The sample includes tens of thousands of distinct CDR3 sequences, more than 2% of them seen just once. The sample consisted of PBMCs. The receptors originated from a man in his forties or fifties with multiple sclerosis.

This clonotype was seen at least ten times. The genes are TRBV7-8 and TRBJ2-6; no firm D call. CDR1 SGHVS and CDR2 FQNEAQ come from the germline V gene. V gave up 3 bases and J gave up 0 bases, with 12 bases separating them. The CDR3 is made up of 17 amino acids. The CDR3 nucleotides read TGTGCCAGCAGCTTTGGTAACACCTACTCTGGGGCCAACGTCCTGACTTTC. Its protein is CASSFGNTYSGANVLTF.

This clonotype has a count of ten or more. V is TRBV28 and J is TRBJ2-3; TRBD1 is a possible D gene (6 bases). Trimming removed 5 bases from V and 0 bases from J, with 12 bases in between. Germline loops: CDR1 MDHEN, CDR2 SYDVKM. The CDR3 runs to 15 residues. CDR3 in DNA: TGTGCCAGCAGTGTCGCAGGGGCTAGCACAGATACGCAGTATTTT. Its protein product is CASSVAGASTDTQYF.

This clonotype was seen many times. V and J are TRBV5-1 and TRBJ1-4; maybe TRBD1 (5 bases). The V gene's germline CDR1 is SGHRS and CDR2 YFSETQ. CDR3 length equals 14 residues. V lost 0 bases and J lost 6, with 9 bases in between. The CDR3 DNA reads as TGCGCCAGCAGCTTGGGTCTACAGGATGAAAAACTGTTTTTT. Amino acids: CASSLGLQDEKLFF.

This clonotype was detected many times. The chain employs TRBV7-2 and TRBJ2-5; D unclear. V lost 2 bases and J 2 bases, leaving 9 bases between the germline ends. Germline CDR1 SGHTA, CDR2 FQGNSA. CDR3 size: 14 residues. The CDR3 region is CASSLNTPQETQYF. The CDR3 DNA is TGTGCCAGCAGCTTAAATACTCCGCAAGAGACCCAGTACTTC.

This clonotype was seen at least ten times. This sequence joins TRBV20-1 and TRBJ2-5; 11 positions match TRBD2. The CDR3 is made up of 17 amino acids. Germline-derived CDR1 and CDR2 are DFQATT and SNEGSKA (reference sequence). The ends lost 5 bases at V and 0 bases at J; junction bases unmatched: 11. The CDR3 loop reads CSAHPVAGGPDQETQYF. The CDR3 nucleotides are TGCAGTGCTCACCCGGTAGCGGGGGGGCCAGACCAAGAGACCCAGTACTTC.

This clonotype was seen at least ten times. This chain joins TRBV5-1 and TRBJ1-5; 7 nucleotides align to TRBD1. CDR1 and CDR2 from the germline V gene are SGHRS and YFSETQ. The junction had 7 bases not matched to a gene; V was cut back by 0 bases and J by 10 bases. CDR3 length: 14 residues. The DNA of the CDR3 is TGCGCCAGCAGCTTGGCCCAGGGGGAGTCACCCCAGCATTTT. Protein product: CASSLAQGESPQHF.

The sample holds many counts of this clonotype. V usage is TRBV7-2 and J usage is TRBJ2-2; no definite D call. This CDR3 has 14 residues. Germline V gene data show CDR1 as SGHTA and CDR2 as FQGNSA. V was pared by 1 base and J by 3 bases, with 6 bases between. CDR3 sequence: CASSLGAYTGELFF. The CDR3 nucleotides are TGTGCCAGCAGCTTAGGGGCTTACACCGGGGAGCTGTTTTTT. The entire variable domain, with the rest obtained from reference TRBV7-2 and TRBJ2-2, is as follows: GAGVSQSPSNKVTEKGKDVELRCDPISGHTALYWYRQSLGQGLEFLIYFQGNSAPDKSGLPSDRFSAERTGGSVSTLTIQRTQQEDSAVYLCASSLGAYTGELFFGEGSRLTVL.

This clonotype has at least ten counts. This chain joins TRBV6-5 and TRBJ2-7, with TRBD2 matching over 12 bases. Germline-derived CDR1 and CDR2 are MNHEY and SVGAGI. The CDR3 has 15 residues. After removal of 4 bases from V and 3 bases from J, the junction contained 4 bases not matched to a gene. CDR3 loop: CASSSRLAGDYEQYF. The CDR3 DNA reads as TGTGCCAGCAGTTCCCGACTAGCGGGAGACTACGAGCAGTACTTC.

This clonotype was found many times. J is TRBJ2-3 and V is TRBV10-3, with a possible D match to TRBD1 (5 bases). This CDR3 has 15 residues. Germline V gives CDR1 ENHRY, CDR2 SYGVKD. V was cut by 2 bases and J by 1 base, with 10 bases left in between. The CDR3 is CAISEAGQGTDTQYF. CDR3 DNA: TGTGCCATCAGTGAGGCCGGACAAGGCACAGATACGCAGTATTTT.

At least ten counts were recorded for this clonotype. The CDR3 DNA sequence: TGCAGTGCGGAGCGGGGGACGATCGCTGAAGCTTTCTTT. Translation: CSAERGTIAEAFF. The chain links TRBV20-1 to TRBJ1-1; maybe TRBD1 (5 bases). Trimming stripped 6 bases from V and 6 bases from J, with 17 bases between. This CDR3 comprises 13 residues. Germline V gives CDR1 DFQATT, CDR2 SNEGSKA (reference sequence).

This clonotype has ten or more counts. CDR3 in amino acids: CSARVGDSQETQYF. The DNA of the CDR3 is TGCAGTGCTAGAGTGGGAGACTCCCAAGAGACCCAGTACTTC. V and J are TRBV20-1 and TRBJ2-5; maybe TRBD2 (5 bases). CDR3 length equals 14 residues. V gave up 1 base and J gave up 1 base, with 10 bases separating them. Germline lookup yields CDR1 DFQATT and CDR2 SNEGSKA (reference sequence).

In its sample, this clonotype was seen many times. The V and J genes are TRBV3-1 and TRBJ2-7; no reliable D call. Trimming took 0 bases from V and 3 from J, leaving 12 bases between them. The CDR3 is 15 residues long. Per the germline V gene, CDR1 is LGHDT and CDR2 is YNNKEL (reference sequence). CDR3 nucleotides: TGTGCCAGCAGCCAAGATATGTCCCAGAACTACGAGCAGTACTTC. Translation gives CASSQDMSQNYEQYF.

This clonotype has ten or more counts. The chain recombines TRBV5-6 with TRBJ2-7, with 9 bases matching TRBD1. J was trimmed by 6 bases and V by 4 bases; bases with no gene match: 8. Germline V gene lookup returns CDR1 SGHDT and CDR2 YYEEEE. This CDR3 has 14 amino acids. The CDR3 DNA is TGTGCCAGCAGCCCCGGGACAGGGCTTCGCGAGCAGTACTTC. Protein product: CASSPGTGLREQYF.

In this sample, this clonotype turned up many times. This chain connects TRBV4-2 to TRBJ1-4; TRBD1 matches at 7 bases. The V segment lost 4 bases and the J segment 6 bases; nucleotides outside the gene matches: 8. The CDR3 spans 15 residues. Germline-derived CDR1 and CDR2 are LGHNA and YNFKEQ. DNA of the CDR3: TGTGCCAGCAGCCCGACAGGGACCGTCCATGAAAAACTGTTTTTT. Protein product: CASSPTGTVHEKLFF.

In its sample, this clonotype was seen many times. This chain joins TRBV7-6 and TRBJ2-7, with 7 bases fitting TRBD1. The J segment lost 3 bases and the V segment lost 6 bases, leaving 5 bases of the junction unmatched. CDR3 length equals 13 residues. Germline lookup yields CDR1 SGHVS and CDR2 FNYEAQ. The CDR3 reads CASSRQGGYEQYF. CDR3 bases: TGTGCCAGCAGTCGACAGGGCGGCTACGAGCAGTACTTC.

This clonotype was recorded many times. This chain links TRBV20-1 with TRBJ2-3, with D perhaps matching TRBD2 (6 bases). CDR1 and CDR2 (germline): DFQATT, SNEGSKA (reference sequence). The V and J ends lost 3 bases and 2 bases respectively, with 15 bases between them. CDR3 size: 15 residues. For the CDR3, the DNA is TGCAGTGCTAGTAATCCGGGACTCCCCACAGATACGCAGTATTTT. Translation: CSASNPGLPTDTQYF.

This clonotype was observed a handful of times. The junction departs from the called germline gene at one end, perhaps through a read error. The genes are TRBV6-6 and TRBJ1-5; 9 positions agree with TRBD1. The CDR3 length is 14 residues. Germline CDR1 is MNHNY and CDR2 is SVGAGI (reference sequence). In nucleotides, the CDR3 is TGTGCCAGCAGTCACAGGGGGCAGGATCAGCCCCAGAATTTT. It translates to CASSHRGQDQPQNF.

In its sample, this clonotype was seen many times. The chain links TRBV3-1 to TRBJ1-5; a possible D gene is TRBD1 (6 bases). There are 16 residues in the CDR3. Germline CDR1 LGHDT, CDR2 YNNKEL (reference sequence). Between the trimmed V and J ends, which lost 0 bases and 7 bases, there was a span of 16 bases. The CDR3 DNA follows: TGTGCCAGCAGCCAAGACGCGACAGGTGGTAAACAGCCCCAGCATTTT. As protein: CASSQDATGGKQPQHF.

This clonotype was found a few times. The V gene is TRBV9, the J gene TRBJ2-5; tentative D call: TRBD1 (6 bases). This CDR3 is 12 amino acids long. Germline V gene lookup returns CDR1 SGDLS and CDR2 YYNGEE. The V and J ends lost 4 bases and 4 bases respectively, with 8 bases between them. CDR3 nucleotide sequence: TGTGCCAGCAGCAGGGGGAGAGAGACCCAGTACTTC. Its protein is CASSRGRETQYF.

This clonotype was seen many times. The genes are TRBV20-1 and TRBJ2-5; D may be TRBD1 (5 bases). V lost 1 base and J 4 bases, leaving 13 bases between the germline ends. Per the germline V gene, CDR1 is DFQATT and CDR2 is SNEGSKA (reference sequence). The CDR3 runs 14 residues. CDR3 bases: TGCAGTGCTAGAGGAGGACAACCCCTAGAGACCCAGTACTTC. As protein: CSARGGQPLETQYF.

This clonotype has at least ten counts. This rearrangement joins TRBV6-6 to TRBJ1-2, with 7 bases lining up with TRBD1. The CDR3 extends over 18 amino acids. V was pared by 0 bases and J by 5 bases, with 15 bases of the junction left unmatched. Germline-derived CDR1 and CDR2 are MNHNY and SVGAGI (reference sequence). This CDR3 reads CASSYSNIRQGGMYGYTF. CDR3 coding DNA: TGTGCCAGCAGTTACTCGAATATTCGGCAGGGGGGGATGTATGGCTACACCTTC.

This clonotype was counted many times. V usage is TRBV29-1 and J usage is TRBJ2-3, with 8 bases fitting TRBD1. Germline loops: CDR1 SQVTM, CDR2 ANQGSEA. The CDR3 totals 14 residues. V shed 6 bases and J 6 bases; nucleotides not matched to a gene: 11. CDR3 protein: CSVAGTGVTDTQYF. CDR3 sequence (DNA): TGCAGCGTGGCCGGGACAGGAGTCACCGATACGCAGTATTTT.

This clonotype was observed many times. J is TRBJ1-2 and V is TRBV6-5, with a weak D call TRBD1 (5 bases). V gave up 2 bases and J gave up 4 bases, with 11 bases separating them. CDR1 is MNHEY and CDR2 is SVGAGI in the germline V gene. CDR3 length equals 14 residues. This CDR3 is CASSYGQGGYGYTF. The CDR3 nucleotides are TGTGCCAGCAGTTACGGGCAGGGAGGCTATGGCTACACCTTC.

This clonotype has only a few counts. This may come from a read error, since a much larger clone is one base off. The chain links TRBV29-1 to TRBJ2-7, with D uncertain. Trimming took 4 bases from V and 3 from J, leaving 7 bases between them. Per the germline V gene, CDR1 is SQVTM and CDR2 is ANQGSEA. The CDR3 is 11 amino acids. The CDR3 is CSVVNGYEQYF. In nucleotides, the CDR3 is TGCAGCGTTGTTAACGGCTACGAGCAGTACTTC.

This clonotype was picked up many times. This CDR3 reads CAISTSYEQYF. In nucleotides, the CDR3 is TGTGCCATCAGCACCTCCTACGAGCAGTACTTC. The chain uses TRBV10-3 and TRBJ2-7, with D unclear. The V gene's germline CDR1 is ENHRY and CDR2 SYGVKD. V was clipped by 6 bases and J by 0 bases, with 3 bases between them. The CDR3 is 11 amino acids.

The table lists this clonotype with many counts. Germline is not matched at one junction end, which may reflect a read error. The rearrangement links TRBV7-7 to TRBJ2-2; the D gene is possibly TRBD1 (6 bases). The CDR3 has 13 residues. The germline V gene has CDR1 SSHAT and CDR2 FNYEAQ (reference sequence). The CDR3 region has the DNA TGTGCTAGCAGCCAAGGGACAACCGGGGAGCTGTTTTTT. This encodes CASSQGTTGELFF.

A few counts support this clonotype. This CDR3 fails to terminate in the conserved phenylalanine or tryptophan, so it likely reflects a read error. The gene calls are TRBV27 and TRBJ2-7; D is unclear. There are 13 residues in the CDR3. Trimming shortened V by 5 bases and J by 2 bases, and 10 bases separated the two germline ends. Germline CDR1 reads MNHEY; CDR2 reads SMNVEV (reference sequence). CDR3 nucleotides: TGTGCCAGCAGTCATAGGGCCACCTACGAGCAGTACTGC. This gives the protein CASSHRATYEQYC.